This TCR beta chain is drawn from a study of PD-L1 blockade in urothelial cancer. Study-level background: The authors examined blood 3 weeks (second dose) and 6 weeks after treatment start. Study results and limitations: Clonality of blood TCR below the median before treatment predicted better survival.

Time point meaning: peripheral blood 6 weeks after treatment start. Every PCR got spiked synthetic TCR analog templates. Clones were sequenced by immunoSEQ multiplex PCR, and TCRdb holds only the in-frame ones, with some missing. The profile shows 100,000 to 150,000 clones, about 83% of them singletons. The CDR3 is 17 residues long. Germline loops: CDR1 GTSNPN, CDR2 SVGIG (reference sequence). With 0 bases removed from V and 4 bases from J, the gap between germline ends came to 16 bases. Of note for this clone: Its target is not known.

This rearrangement joins TRBV30 to TRBJ1-6, with a weak D call TRBD1 (6 bases). Material: PBMCs, obtained around atezolizumab (anti-PD-L1) treatment. The TCR was taken from a man aged 50-60 years with urothelial cancer. In nucleotides, the CDR3 is TGTGCCTGGAGTGTACAGGGATTCTTTAGTTATAATTCACCCCTCCACTTT. This sequence encodes CAWSVQGFFSYNSPLHF. The whole variable domain, filled in from reference TRBV30 and TRBJ1-6, reads SQTIHQWPATLVQPVGSPLSLECTVEGTSNPNLYWYRQAAGRGLQLLFYSVGIGQISSEVPQNLSASRPQDRQFILSSKKLLLSDSGFYLCAWSVQGFFSYNSPLHFGNGTRLTVT.